This T cell receptor (beta chain) was documented in a study of T-cell reconstitution after alpha-beta-depleted transplantation in children. Study-level findings and limits: T-cell numbers and diversity one year post-transplant derived largely from freshly generated T cells.

The V gene lost 4 bases and the J gene lost 0 bases, with 9 bases spanning the gap. CDR3 length: 15 amino acids. Using unique molecular identifiers, the investigators prepared the TCRbeta library. TCRdb reprocessed the PCR reads via MiXCR and lists one record per CDR3 protein. The repertoire includes hundreds of thousands of distinct CDR3 sequences, around 15% of them detected once, and just under 30% sits in the top ten. Concerning this clonotype: Its antigen remains unidentified.

This chain joins TRBV12-3 or TRBV12-4 and TRBJ1-4; D gene uncertain. This material consisted of PBMCs, mostly from graft donor cells, taken 360 days after TCRalphabeta/CD19-depleted stem cell transplant. The clonotype was recovered from a boy less than two years old who had a stem cell transplant for Wiskott-Aldrich syndrome, so the T cells may come from the graft donor. Here the CDR3 reads CASSYQGATNEKLFF. In DNA form, the CDR3 reads TGTGCCAGCAGTTACCAAGGTGCAACTAATGAAAAACTGTTTTTT.